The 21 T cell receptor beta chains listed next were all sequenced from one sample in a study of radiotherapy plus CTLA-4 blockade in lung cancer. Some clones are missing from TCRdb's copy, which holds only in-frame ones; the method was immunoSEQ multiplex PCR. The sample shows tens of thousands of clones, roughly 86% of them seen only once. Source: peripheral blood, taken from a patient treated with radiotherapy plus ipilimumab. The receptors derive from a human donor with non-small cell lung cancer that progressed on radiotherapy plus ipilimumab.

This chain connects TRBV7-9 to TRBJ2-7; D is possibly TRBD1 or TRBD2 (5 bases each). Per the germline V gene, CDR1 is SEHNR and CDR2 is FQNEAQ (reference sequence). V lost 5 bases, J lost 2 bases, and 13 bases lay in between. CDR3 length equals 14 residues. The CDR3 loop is CASSAPGATYEQYF. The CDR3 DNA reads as TGTGCCAGCAGCGCACCCGGGGCCACCTACGAGCAGTACTTC.

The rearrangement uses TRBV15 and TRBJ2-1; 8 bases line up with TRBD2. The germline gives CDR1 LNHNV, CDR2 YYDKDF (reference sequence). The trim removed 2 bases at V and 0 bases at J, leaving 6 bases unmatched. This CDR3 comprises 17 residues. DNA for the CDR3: TGTGCCACCAGCAGACTCCCGGGGGGGCTCTCCTACAATGAGCAGTTCTTC. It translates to CATSRLPGGLSYNEQFF.

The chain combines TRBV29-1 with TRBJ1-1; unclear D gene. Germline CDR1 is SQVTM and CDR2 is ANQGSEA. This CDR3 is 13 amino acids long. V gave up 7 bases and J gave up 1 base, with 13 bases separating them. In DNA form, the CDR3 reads TGCAGCGGAATTTCGGCTTCGAACACTGAAGCTTTCTTT. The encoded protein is CSGISASNTEAFF.

The CDR3 here is CSVLMGLAKLNEQFF. DNA for the CDR3: TGCAGCGTCCTGATGGGACTAGCAAAATTGAATGAGCAGTTCTTC. The chain uses TRBV29-1 and TRBJ2-1, with TRBD2 identical over 9 bases. J lost 7 bases, V lost 6 bases, and 13 bases had no gene match. CDR3 length: 15 residues. The germline gives CDR1 SQVTM, CDR2 ANQGSEA.

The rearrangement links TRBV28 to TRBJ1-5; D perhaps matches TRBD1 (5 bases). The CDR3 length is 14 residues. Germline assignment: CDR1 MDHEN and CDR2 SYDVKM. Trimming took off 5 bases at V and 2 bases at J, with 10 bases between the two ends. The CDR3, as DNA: TGTGCCAGCAGTAAGGGGATGGGCAATCAGCCCCAGCATTTT. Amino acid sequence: CASSKGMGNQPQHF.

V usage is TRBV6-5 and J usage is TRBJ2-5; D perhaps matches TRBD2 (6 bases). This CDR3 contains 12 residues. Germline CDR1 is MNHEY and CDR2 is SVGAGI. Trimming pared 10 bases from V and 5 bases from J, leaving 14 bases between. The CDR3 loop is CATAGSGETQYF. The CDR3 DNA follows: TGTGCCACCGCCGGGAGCGGGGAGACCCAGTACTTC.

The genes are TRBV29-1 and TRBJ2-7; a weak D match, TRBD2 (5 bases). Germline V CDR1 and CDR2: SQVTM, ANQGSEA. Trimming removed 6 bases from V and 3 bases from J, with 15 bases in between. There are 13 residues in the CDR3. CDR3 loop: CSVALTRGYEQYF. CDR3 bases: TGCAGCGTCGCATTGACCCGGGGCTACGAGCAGTACTTC.

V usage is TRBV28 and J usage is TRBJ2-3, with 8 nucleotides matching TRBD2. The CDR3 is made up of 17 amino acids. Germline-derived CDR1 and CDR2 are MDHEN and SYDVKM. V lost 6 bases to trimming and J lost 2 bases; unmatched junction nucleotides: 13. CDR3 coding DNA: TGTGCCAGCAGGACCCTGCTAGGGCGGGAGGTCACAGATACGCAGTATTTT. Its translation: CASRTLLGREVTDTQYF.

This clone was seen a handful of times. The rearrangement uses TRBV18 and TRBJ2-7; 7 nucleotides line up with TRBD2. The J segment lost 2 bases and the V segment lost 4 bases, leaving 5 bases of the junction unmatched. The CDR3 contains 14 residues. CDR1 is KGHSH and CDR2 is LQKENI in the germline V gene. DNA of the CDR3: TGTGCCAGCTCACGTGCAGCGGGAACCTACGAGCAGTACTTC. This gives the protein CASSRAAGTYEQYF.

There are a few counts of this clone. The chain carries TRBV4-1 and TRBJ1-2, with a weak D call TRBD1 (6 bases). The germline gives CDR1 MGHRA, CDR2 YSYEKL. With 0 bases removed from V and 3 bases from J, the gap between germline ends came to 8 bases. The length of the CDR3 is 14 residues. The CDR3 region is CASSQDHRDYGYTF. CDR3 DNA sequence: TGCGCCAGCAGCCAAGATCACAGGGACTATGGCTACACCTTC.

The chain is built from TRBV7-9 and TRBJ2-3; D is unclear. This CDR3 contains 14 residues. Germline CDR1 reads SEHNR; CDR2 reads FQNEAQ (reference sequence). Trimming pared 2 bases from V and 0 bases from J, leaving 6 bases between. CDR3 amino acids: CASSLTTSTDTQYF. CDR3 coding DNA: TGTGCCAGCAGCTTAACGACTAGCACAGATACGCAGTATTTT.

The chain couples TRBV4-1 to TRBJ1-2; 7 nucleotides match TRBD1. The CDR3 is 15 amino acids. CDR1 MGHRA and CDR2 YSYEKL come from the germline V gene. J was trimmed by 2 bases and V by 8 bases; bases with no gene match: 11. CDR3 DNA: TGCGCCAGCGAAAAGACCCCGGGACAGAACTATGGCTACACCTTC. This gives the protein CASEKTPGQNYGYTF.

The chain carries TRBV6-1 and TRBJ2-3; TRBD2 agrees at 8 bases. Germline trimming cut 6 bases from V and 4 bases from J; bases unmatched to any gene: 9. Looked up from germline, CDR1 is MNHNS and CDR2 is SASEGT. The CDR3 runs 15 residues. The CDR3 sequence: CASRPRLAPADTQYF. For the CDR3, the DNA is TGTGCCAGCAGACCCAGACTAGCGCCCGCAGATACGCAGTATTTT.

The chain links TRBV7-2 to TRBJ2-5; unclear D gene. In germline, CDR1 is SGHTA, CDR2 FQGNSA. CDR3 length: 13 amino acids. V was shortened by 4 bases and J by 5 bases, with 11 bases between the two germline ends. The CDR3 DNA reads TGTGCCAGCAGCTCCCCACCCTGGGAGACCCAGTACTTC. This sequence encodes CASSSPPWETQYF.

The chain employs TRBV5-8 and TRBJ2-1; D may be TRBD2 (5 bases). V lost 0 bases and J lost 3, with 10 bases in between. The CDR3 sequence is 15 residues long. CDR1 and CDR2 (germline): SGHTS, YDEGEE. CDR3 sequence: CASSLGLADYNEQFF. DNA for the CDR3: TGTGCCAGCAGCTTGGGTCTAGCAGACTACAATGAGCAGTTCTTC.

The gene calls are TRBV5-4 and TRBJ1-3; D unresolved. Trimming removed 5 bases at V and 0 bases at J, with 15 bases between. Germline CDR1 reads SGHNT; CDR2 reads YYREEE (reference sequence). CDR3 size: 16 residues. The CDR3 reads CASRTGPAGSGNTIYF. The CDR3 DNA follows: TGTGCCAGCAGGACGGGCCCGGCCGGCTCTGGAAACACCATATATTTT.

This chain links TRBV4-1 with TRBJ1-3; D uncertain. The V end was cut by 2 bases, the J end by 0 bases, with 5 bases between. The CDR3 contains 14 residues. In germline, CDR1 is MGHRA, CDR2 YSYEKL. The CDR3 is CASSQTGSGNTIYF. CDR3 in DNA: TGCGCCAGCAGCCAAACCGGCTCTGGAAACACCATATATTTT.

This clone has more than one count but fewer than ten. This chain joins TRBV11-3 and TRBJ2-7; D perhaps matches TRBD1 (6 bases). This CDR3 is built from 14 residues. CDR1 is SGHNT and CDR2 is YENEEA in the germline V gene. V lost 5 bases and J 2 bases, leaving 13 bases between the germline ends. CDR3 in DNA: TGTGCCAGCAGCCCACTCACAGGGCCCTACGAGCAGTACTTC. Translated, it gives CASSPLTGPYEQYF.

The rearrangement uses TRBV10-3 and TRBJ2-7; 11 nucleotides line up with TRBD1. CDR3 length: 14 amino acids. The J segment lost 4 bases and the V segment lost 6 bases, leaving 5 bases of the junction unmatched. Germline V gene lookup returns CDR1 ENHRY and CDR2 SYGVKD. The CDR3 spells CAIRHRDRGYEQYF. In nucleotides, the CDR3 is TGTGCCATCAGGCACCGGGACAGGGGGTACGAGCAGTACTTC.

The DNA of the CDR3 is TGCGCCAGCAGCCACAATACAGATTATAGCAATCAGCCCCAGCATTTT. The encoded protein is CASSHNTDYSNQPQHF. V gene TRBV4-1 combines with J gene TRBJ1-5; D ambiguous. CDR1 MGHRA and CDR2 YSYEKL come from the germline V gene. The V end lost 3 bases, the J end lost 0 bases, and 12 bases lay between the germline ends. There are 16 residues in the CDR3.

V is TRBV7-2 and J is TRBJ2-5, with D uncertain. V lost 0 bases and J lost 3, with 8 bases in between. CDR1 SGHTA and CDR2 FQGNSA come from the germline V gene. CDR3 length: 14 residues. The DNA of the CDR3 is TGTGCCAGCAGCTTAGCTACCAGCAAAGAGACCCAGTACTTC. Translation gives CASSLATSKETQYF. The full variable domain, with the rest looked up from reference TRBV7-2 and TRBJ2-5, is GAGVSQSPSNKVTEKGKDVELRCDPISGHTALYWYRQSLGQGLEFLIYFQGNSAPDKSGLPSDRFSAERTGGSVSTLTIQRTQQEDSAVYLCASSLATSKETQYFGPGTRLLVL.